This TCR beta chain was obtained from a study of cytomegalovirus exposure and HLA in healthy donors (dated by TCRdb to about 2017). With respect to the entire study: In an earlier analysis of 450 to 750 of the donors, 276 Gb of sequence data and 90 million to 120 million unique TCR beta sequences from about 179 million T cells were reported. Typing coverage differed by locus: A, B, C, DRB1 and DQB1 were typed in roughly 629-630 donors, DQA1 in about 560, DPA1 in roughly 590, and DPB1 in around 490. The study used immunosequencing to profile the T cell repertoires of 670 or so subjects and linked those repertoires to cytomegalovirus serostatus. An early release that covered more than 550 HLA-typed donors contained around 300 gigabases of sequencing data and 75 million to 100 million unique TCR sequences. Genome-wide SNP genotypes for about 65% of the roughly 700 donors were used in a later genetic analysis, which treated that subset as a discovery cohort. Because of strong linkage in the cohort, roughly five DR-DQ haplotypes were treated as single units for association and clustering. To predict cytomegalovirus infection status, the study combined high-throughput TCR immunosequencing, statistical association of individual TCRs with disease status, and machine learning. HLA typing included class I and class II loci at four-digit resolution. In addition to the first cohort of roughly 670 subjects, a separate validation cohort of 130 or so different subjects was used. All discovery cohort repertoires had been generated on a single sequencing platform. In the later analysis, no new phenotypic data were used to find candidate immune exposures; instead, reliance was placed on TCR beta sequences and their occurrence across donors. In an earlier analysis of roughly 580 of the donors, high-throughput TCR beta sequencing was used to judge whether each TCR beta V gene segment behaved as functional or pseudogenic. Donor age, sex, ethnicity and CMV serostatus were compiled alongside the repertoire data. The study aimed to test whether cataloging public T cell receptors could reveal signatures of past pathogen exposure. Across around 400 genotyped donors of the cohort, an average of about 250,000 unique TCR beta nucleotide sequences per donor were sequenced, and around 19% of those sequences were non-productive. Among the roughly 400 genotyped donors, approximately 82% belonged to the genetic ancestry cluster associated with self-reported Caucasian donors. To study patterns of TCR occurrence, a later analysis re-analyzed previously published TCR beta repertoires from 666 donors and added high-resolution HLA genotyping.

The library was obtained by the immunoSEQ multiplex PCR assay. The multiplex PCR relied on a mix of 60 forward primers for TCR Vbeta segments and 13 reverse primers for TCR Jbeta segments. The CDR3 region of rearranged TCR beta genes was amplified from genomic DNA with a multiplex PCR assay. The amplified TCR beta libraries were sequenced on the Illumina HiSeq System as 87-base-pair reads. Turning to the authors' computational methods: A later analysis counted about 82 million unique TCR beta chains across the 670 or so repertoires, and around 12 million of these chains were shared by at least two donors. A nearest-neighbor algorithm error-corrected the raw reads and collapsed the reads into unique sequences, merging closely related sequences to remove PCR and sequencing errors. V, D and J gene segments were assigned by aligning CDR3 sequences to IMGT reference sequences. Each retained sequence needed at least a six-nucleotide match to both a V gene segment and a J gene segment. A rearrangement counted as productive if the CDR3 had no stop codons and remained in frame with V and J, and every other rearrangement counted as non-productive. CDR3 was defined by IMGT convention, running from the second conserved V-encoded cysteine to the conserved J-encoded phenylalanine. Sequences without an unambiguous match to a single V gene segment were excluded from the earlier analysis of 450 to 650 of the donors. An earlier analysis of a few hundred of the donors classified V segments as functional when productive rearrangements were above 56.7% and as segregating when the standard deviation between donors was above 5%. A statistical classification framework was built to diagnose cytomegalovirus status from the catalog of TCR beta chain sequences. A later analysis assigned V and J genes by comparing TCR nucleotide sequences with IMGT/GENE-DB human TR gene sequences. In a later analysis, CDR3 sequences and most-parsimonious VDJ recombination scenarios were assigned using the TCRdist pipeline. In a later analysis, every TCR beta chain was defined by the combination of its CDR3 amino acid sequence and its V-gene family, and reads without a unique V-gene family were dropped. To address suspected cross-contamination and a sequencing artifact, a later analysis removed 550 to 750 highly shared, low-generation-probability nucleotide sequences. For each public chain, a later analysis derived a clonal expansion index from normalized ranks of inferred template counts within each repertoire. In a later analysis, generation probabilities were computed using a VDJ recombination model fitted to out-of-frame rearrangements, and the results were checked against IGoR. A later analysis scored TCR-TCR, TCR-HLA and TCR-CMV co-occurrence with hypergeometric tests, applying a repertoire-size bias correction to TCR pairs. In a later analysis, false discovery rates were estimated by permuting HLA or CMV assignments 20 times. In a later analysis, co-occurring TCRs were grouped with DBSCAN, and TCRdist sequence similarity was added when clustering was performed within HLA-allele-positive subsets. Repertoires with fewer than 30,000 or more than 120,000 public chains were left out of co-occurrence clustering, as were five repertoires with anomalous nucleotide sharing. This immuneACCESS table, as held by TCRdb, lists in-frame sequences with V and J called but not all clones. Of the missing ones, under half trace to an unresolved V gene in checked studies; the others have no known cause. V, J and clone size derive from that table, while D and trimming were established from the DNA sequence. The table for this sample lists some 200,000 clones; over 80% of them were counted only once. More than 6% of the sample belongs to the ten largest clones.

Overall study outcomes, separate from this receptor: The earlier analysis of almost 600 of the donors excluded about 16 rarely observed V segments, including chromosome 9 orphons, because counts were too low. When HLA alleles, especially DR and DQ, strongly co-occurred, TCR associations were difficult to assign to individual alleles. In a later analysis, TCR association rates were found to vary across HLA loci, with the most associated TCRs seen for DRB1 alleles and the fewest for HLA-C alleles. Cytomegalovirus status was reported to be diagnosed by the classifier with high specificity and sensitivity in both the original and validation cohorts. An association between a missense DCLRE1C variant and V-gene and J-gene trimming of TCR beta chains was found in a later genetic analysis and replicated in an independent cohort. The study listed 150 to 200 TCR beta chains as associated with cytomegalovirus. A cluster of highly shared sequence variants was judged likely to represent a technical artifact of the sequencing pipeline. Most TCR sequences were observed very rarely across donors, whereas some public TCRs were present in many individuals. The presence/absence analyses assumed that sequencing depth was roughly uniform across donors, and that assumption may not be true. According to a later analysis, parvovirus B19, influenza, CMV and Epstein-Barr virus appeared linked to several top co-occurrence clusters. Because HLA typing was missing for some donors at each locus, association tests included only the typed subset. A later analysis found that most CMV-associated TCR beta chains appeared HLA-restricted, with HLA associations seemingly driven largely by CMV exposure. The 87-base-pair reads could not distinguish some IMGT-functional V segments, including TRBV6-2 and TRBV6-3, so those segments were excluded. Broadly in line with IMGT annotations, most TCR beta V segments showed up in productive rearrangements about 87% or about 30% of the time in an earlier analysis of around 550 of the donors. A further reported finding was that TCR beta sequences accurately predicted the HLA-A and HLA-B alleles for most subjects in the first cohort. A later genetic analysis reported fewer N-insertions in productive TCRs among donors in an Asian-associated ancestry cluster than the roughly 700-donor mean. For the cohort, immune exposure information was limited to CMV serostatus. Only TCR beta chains were sequenced in this cohort, and the absence of alpha or paired-chain data limited detectable features. The authors suggested that the approach could potentially be extended to other disease states and immunological phenotypes. In a later analysis, over 15,000 TCR beta sequences were associated with specific HLA alleles at a false discovery rate of 0.05. Correlated functional status among segregating V segments might be attributable to linkage disequilibrium, but an unknown experimental factor could not be ruled out. A few of the identified cytomegalovirus-associated TCR beta chains were confirmed in vitro to be specific for cytomegalovirus antigens. Compared with equally common non-associated chains, HLA-associated TCR beta chains in a later analysis were more clonally expanded and had lower generation probabilities.

After removal of 7 bases from V and 4 bases from J, the junction retains 3 bases not matched to a gene. CDR1 and CDR2 were assigned from the germline V gene as MGHDK and SYGVNS. Measured from the cysteine to the phenylalanine, the CDR3 is 13 residues long. This entry keeps only the CDR3 DNA: 39 bases, framed from base 1. In total, roughly 670 healthy bone marrow donors made up the cohort. Cohort members were all nominally healthy when sampled, although unrecorded immune exposures were likely present. The donor was CMV seropositive and belonged to the group of some 290 seropositive cohort members. Each donor provided a peripheral blood sample, and peripheral blood mononuclear cells were used for TCR beta sequencing. Genomic DNA was extracted from the blood cell samples with the Qiagen DNeasy Blood Extraction Kit. Comments on this clone: This receptor's antigen is unknown. Per-base quality was not reported, and no clone a single base away is much larger than it.

The specimen sequenced was PBMCs. The clonotype was recovered from a man aged 40-55 years in good health and CMV-seropositive. The chain employs TRBV25-1 and TRBJ1-3, and TRBD1 matches 8 of the central bases. The CDR3 reads CASTGQGGNTIYF. The nucleotide sequence is given as TGTGCCAGCACCGGACAGGGCGGAAACACCATATATTTT.